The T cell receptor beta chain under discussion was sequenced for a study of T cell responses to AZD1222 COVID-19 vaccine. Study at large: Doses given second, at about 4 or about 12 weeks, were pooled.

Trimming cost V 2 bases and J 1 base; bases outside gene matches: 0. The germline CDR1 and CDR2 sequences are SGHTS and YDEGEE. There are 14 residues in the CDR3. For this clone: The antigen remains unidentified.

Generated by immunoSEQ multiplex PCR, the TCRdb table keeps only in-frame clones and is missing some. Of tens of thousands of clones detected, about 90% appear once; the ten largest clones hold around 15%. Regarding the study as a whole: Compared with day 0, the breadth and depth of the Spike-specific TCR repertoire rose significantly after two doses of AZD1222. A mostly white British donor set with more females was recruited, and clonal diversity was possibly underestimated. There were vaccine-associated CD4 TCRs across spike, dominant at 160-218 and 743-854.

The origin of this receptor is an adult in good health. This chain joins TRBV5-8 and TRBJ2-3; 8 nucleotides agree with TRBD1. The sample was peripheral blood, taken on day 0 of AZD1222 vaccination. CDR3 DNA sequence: TGTGCCAGCAGCTTACAGGGGGGCACAGATACGCAGTATTTT. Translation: CASSLQGGTDTQYF.